This T cell receptor beta chain is from a study of shared clonotypes between healthy human individuals. V gave up 3 bases and J gave up 7 bases, with 9 bases separating them. Per germline, CDR1 SGHTA and CDR2 FQGTGA. This CDR3 has 13 residues. Every immunoSEQ plate was one replicate of a subset's evenly spread DNA. Using immunoSEQ multiplex PCR, the repertoire was profiled, and TCRdb retains in-frame clones only, with some absent. Among around 580,000 clones listed, roughly 98% were seen once. On this clone itself: Its antigen is as yet unknown.

Study outcomes and limitations: When naive CD4 clonotypes were compared across a few donors, around 4.6% were shared.

Naive-designated CD8 cells lacked CD45RO, were positively enriched for CCR7, and omitted terminally differentiated effector memory CD45RA+ cells. The sequence derives from a man in his thirties or forties in good health. Material for sequencing was naive CD8+ T cells sorted from blood. This rearrangement joins TRBV7-3 to TRBJ2-2, with no clear D. For the CDR3, the DNA is TGTGCCAGCAGCTTCGAAGGGATCGGGGAGCTGTTTTTT. It yields the protein CASSFEGIGELFF. Using reference TRBV7-3 and TRBJ2-2 for the parts outside the CDR3, the full variable domain is GAGVSQTPSNKVTEKGKYVELRCDPISGHTALYWYRQSLGQGPEFLIYFQGTGAADDSGLPNDRFFAVRPEGSVSTLKIQRTERGDSAVYLCASSFEGIGELFFGEGSRLTVL.